The present T cell receptor (beta chain) was sequenced within a study of STAT5B mutations in CD4+ large granular lymphocyte leukemia. Study-level background: Healthy donors showed HLA-associated enrichment of the CDR3 'QG' motif. Whole-study results and caveats: Top patient clones used TRBV06 genes more often: 8/27 versus 2/35 in controls.

As regards this clone: Its antigen is not known.

Germline V gene sequence: CDR1 SGHDT, CDR2 YYEEEE. V dropped 3 bases and J dropped 9 bases, with 13 bases sitting between them. This CDR3 is 14 amino acids long. In the authors' methods: Lowest detectable productive clonotype frequency was 2.59 x 10-5. The data were produced by immunoSEQ multiplex PCR, yet TCRdb's version contains in-frame clones alone and is incomplete. The DNA was the basis for D and trimming; V, J and clone size are from that table. Of approximately 40,000 clones detected, roughly 80% appear once; the ten largest clones hold around 3.3%. Sequencing was performed on CD4+ T cells from blood buffy coats. This receptor was obtained from a human donor in good health. The V and J genes are TRBV5-6 and TRBJ1-6; D might be TRBD1 (5 bases). CDR3 loop: CASSSRGHGSPLHF. The CDR3 region has the DNA TGTGCCAGCAGCTCGAGGGGTCACGGTTCACCCCTCCACTTT.